This T cell receptor beta chain was documented in a study of cytomegalovirus exposure and HLA in healthy donors (TCRdb year 2017). Regarding the complete study: According to an earlier analysis of 550 to 750 of the donors, about 180 million T cells yielded 90 million to 130 million unique TCR beta sequences and about 300 Gb of sequence data. Typing coverage varied by locus: about 620-640 donors for A, B, C, DRB1 and DQB1; around 560 for DQA1; over 600 for DPA1; fewer than 480 for DPB1. Alongside the repertoire data, information on donor age, sex, ethnicity and CMV serostatus was compiled. Approximately 300 gigabases of sequencing data and approximately 91 million unique TCR sequences made up an early release that covered approximately 620 HLA-typed donors. Among about 400 genotyped donors of the cohort, an average of roughly 230,000 unique TCR beta nucleotide sequences was sequenced per donor, of which about 18% were non-productive. A later analysis re-examined previously published TCR beta repertoires from just over 650 donors and added high-resolution HLA genotyping to investigate patterns of TCR occurrence. Every repertoire in the discovery cohort had been generated on one and the same sequencing platform. The study profiled the T cell repertoires of around 700 subjects by immunosequencing and related them to cytomegalovirus serostatus. Rather than drawing on any new phenotypic data, the later analysis identified candidate immune exposures from TCR beta sequences and the way those sequences occurred across donors. An earlier analysis of some 500 of the donors applied high-throughput TCR beta sequencing to assess whether each TCR beta V gene segment acted as functional or pseudogenic. A later genetic analysis used genome-wide SNP genotypes for about 60% of the 666 donors, treating that subset as a discovery cohort. Among the roughly 390 genotyped donors, roughly 80% belonged to the genetic ancestry cluster associated with self-reported Caucasian donors. The study was designed to test whether signatures of past pathogen exposure could be identified by cataloging public T cell receptors. HLA typing covered class I and class II loci at four-digit resolution. To predict cytomegalovirus infection status, the study combined high-throughput TCR immunosequencing, statistical association of individual TCRs with disease status, and machine learning. Because of strong linkage in the cohort, a few DR-DQ haplotypes were treated as single units for association and clustering. In addition to the first cohort of roughly 670 subjects, a separate validation cohort of under 150 different subjects was used.

The library was generated by the immunoSEQ multiplex PCR assay. For the multiplex PCR, a mixture combining 60 forward primers for TCR Vbeta segments and 13 reverse primers for TCR Jbeta segments was used. The CDR3 region of rearranged TCR beta genes was amplified from genomic DNA with a multiplex PCR assay. The amplified TCR beta libraries were sequenced on the Illumina HiSeq System as 87-base-pair reads. Per the source publication's procedure: A later analysis tallied 75 million to 95 million unique TCR beta chains across the 610 or so repertoires, and approximately 11 million of those chains were shared by two or more donors. To remove PCR and sequencing errors, raw reads were error-corrected and collapsed into unique sequences using a nearest-neighbor algorithm that merged closely related sequences. To assign V, D and J gene segments, CDR3 sequences were aligned to IMGT reference sequences. For a sequence to be retained, a match of at least six nucleotides was required to both a V gene segment and a J gene segment. Rearrangements were called productive when the CDR3 lacked stop codons and stayed in frame with V and J; all others were non-productive. CDR3 was defined by IMGT convention, running from the second conserved V-encoded cysteine to the conserved J-encoded phenylalanine. Sequences without an unambiguous match to a single V gene segment were excluded from the earlier analysis of over 500 of the donors. An earlier analysis of a few hundred of the donors called V segments functional above 56.7% productive rearrangements and segregating when the between-donor standard deviation exceeded 5%. A statistical classification framework was built for diagnosing cytomegalovirus status from the catalog of TCR beta chain sequences. In a later analysis, TCR nucleotide sequences were compared against IMGT/GENE-DB human TR gene sequences so that V and J genes could be assigned. A later analysis assigned CDR3 sequences and most-parsimonious VDJ recombination scenarios with the TCRdist pipeline. In a later analysis, every TCR beta chain was defined by the combination of its CDR3 amino acid sequence and its V-gene family, and reads without a unique V-gene family were dropped. In a later analysis, fewer than 600 highly shared, low-generation-probability nucleotide sequences were removed to address suspected cross-contamination and a sequencing artifact. In a later analysis, a clonal expansion index was calculated for each public chain from normalized within-repertoire ranks of inferred template counts. Generation probabilities in a later analysis came from a VDJ recombination model fitted to out-of-frame rearrangements, and those results were checked against IGoR. In a later analysis, TCR-TCR, TCR-HLA and TCR-CMV co-occurrence was scored with hypergeometric tests, and a repertoire-size bias correction was applied to TCR pairs. A later analysis estimated false discovery rates by permuting HLA or CMV assignments 20 times. A later analysis grouped co-occurring TCRs with DBSCAN, adding TCRdist sequence similarity when clustering within HLA-allele-positive subsets. Repertoires with fewer than 30,000 or more than 120,000 public chains, plus five repertoires with anomalous nucleotide sharing, were excluded from co-occurrence clustering. Entries here come from immuneACCESS through TCRdb and include only in-frame sequences with V and J called. Some clones fail to appear in such tables; in the studies checked, an unresolved V gene covers under half of the shortfall, and the cause of the remainder is unknown. The DNA was the basis for D and trimming; V, J and clone size are from that table. Counted in this sample were 170,000 or so clones; around 82% of them appeared once. The top ten hold around 13% of the sample.

The investigation overall reported the following: The study gave a list of 150 to 200 TCR beta chains associated with cytomegalovirus. Some IMGT-functional V segments, including TRBV6-2 and TRBV6-3, could not be distinguished by the 87-base-pair reads and were therefore excluded. Specific HLA alleles were associated with 18,000 or so TCR beta sequences at a false discovery rate of 0.05 in a later analysis. In a later genetic analysis, a missense DCLRE1C variant was associated with V-gene and J-gene trimming of TCR beta chains, and the association was replicated in an independent cohort. Most TCR sequences were seen in very few donors, while some public TCRs were found in many individuals. A further reported finding was that TCR beta sequences accurately predicted the HLA-A and HLA-B alleles for most subjects in the first cohort. Some 15 rarely observed V segments, including chromosome 9 orphons, were excluded from the earlier analysis of 550 to 700 of the donors because counts were too low. An earlier analysis of approximately 590 of the donors showed that most TCR beta V segments appeared in productive rearrangements either about 90% or about 30% of the time, which broadly matched IMGT annotations. Compared with equally common non-associated chains, HLA-associated TCR beta chains in a later analysis were more clonally expanded and had lower generation probabilities. Sequencing depth was assumed to be roughly uniform across donors in the presence/absence analyses, though that assumption may not hold. Strong co-occurrence of HLA alleles, especially DR and DQ, made assigning TCR associations to individual alleles difficult. In a later genetic analysis, fewer N-insertions in productive TCRs were reported among donors in an Asian-associated ancestry cluster than the roughly 700-donor mean. Immune exposure information for the cohort was limited to CMV serostatus. Correlated functional status among segregating V segments might reflect linkage disequilibrium, but an unknown experimental factor could not be ruled out. Several of the top co-occurrence clusters appeared to be linked to parvovirus B19, influenza, CMV and Epstein-Barr virus, according to a later analysis. Because HLA typing was missing for some donors at each locus, association tests included only the typed subset. A cluster of highly shared sequence variants was judged likely to represent a technical artifact of the sequencing pipeline. According to a later analysis, TCR association rates differed among HLA loci, with DRB1 alleles showing the most associated TCRs and HLA-C alleles showing the fewest. The classifier was reported to diagnose cytomegalovirus status with high specificity and sensitivity in both the original and validation cohorts. According to the authors, the approach could potentially be generalized to other disease states and immunological phenotypes. In this cohort, only TCR beta chains were sequenced, and detectable features were limited by the absence of alpha or paired-chain data. In vitro tests confirmed that a few of the cytomegalovirus-associated TCR beta chains recognize cytomegalovirus antigens. Most CMV-associated TCR beta chains appeared to be HLA-restricted in a later analysis, and the HLA associations seemed to be driven largely by CMV exposure.

Ends trimmed: V by 4 bases, J by 6 bases; bases unmatched to a gene: 6. CDR1 MNHNS and CDR2 SASEGT are derived from the germline V gene. Taken from cysteine to phenylalanine, the CDR3 has 14 residues. The DNA shown is the 42-base CDR3, in frame from base 1. The cohort consisted of some 670 healthy bone marrow donors. At the time of sampling, all cohort members were nominally healthy, though unrecorded immune exposures were likely present. The donor tested CMV seropositive, placing the donor among the approximately 290 seropositive members of the cohort. Each donor provided a peripheral blood sample, and peripheral blood mononuclear cells were used for TCR beta sequencing. Genomic DNA was extracted from the blood cell samples with the Qiagen DNeasy Blood Extraction Kit. To note about this clone: What antigen it recognizes has not been identified. No base qualities exist here, and no much larger clone lies one base off it.

The rearrangement combines TRBV6-1 with TRBJ1-1, with 9 junctional bases fitting TRBD1. The sample taken for sequencing was PBMCs. The source is a woman between 45 and 65 years old in good health and CMV-seropositive. This receptor carries the CDR3 CASSGGQGRPEAFF. At the DNA level, the sequence is TGTGCCAGCAGTGGGGGACAGGGTAGGCCTGAAGCTTTCTTT.